One and the same sample provided the 19 T cell receptor beta chains below, sequenced in a study of T cell responses to AZD1222 COVID-19 vaccine. This table comes from immunoSEQ multiplex PCR, and its TCRdb copy is limited to in-frame clones, with some not included. Of roughly 120,000 clones in the sample, around nine tenths were seen once. Specimen: peripheral blood, collected on day 0 of AZD1222 vaccination. These receptors came from an adult in good health.

V gene TRBV2 combines with J gene TRBJ2-3, with a possible D match to TRBD2 (6 bases). The germline V and J ends were trimmed by 5 bases and 4 bases, with 13 bases remaining between them. Looked up from germline, CDR1 is SNHLY and CDR2 is FYNNEI. This CDR3 is 14 amino acids long. The CDR3 is CASSMAGRADTQYF. The CDR3 nucleotides are TGTGCCAGCAGTATGGCGGGAAGGGCAGATACGCAGTATTTT.

The chain uses TRBV10-3 and TRBJ2-5; 9 bases are shared with TRBD1. Germline CDR1 ENHRY, CDR2 SYGVKD. CDR3 length: 13 amino acids. V lost 10 bases to trimming and J lost 2 bases; unmatched junction nucleotides: 5. Here the CDR3 DNA reads TGTGCCACCGGGGACAGGGAACAAGAGACCCAGTACTTC. Translation: CATGDREQETQYF.

This chain connects TRBV6-5 to TRBJ2-5; no clear D gene. V lost 10 bases and J 5 bases, leaving 8 bases between the germline ends. The CDR3 has 10 amino acids. Germline CDR1 is MNHEY and CDR2 is SVGAGI. The CDR3 bases are TGTGCCACCGGCGGTGAGACCCAGTACTTC. It translates to CATGGETQYF.

The rearrangement joins TRBV27 to TRBJ1-5; 7 bases match TRBD1. CDR1 and CDR2 from the germline V gene are MNHEY and SMNVEV (reference sequence). This CDR3 has 15 residues. Unmatched junction bases numbered 5, after V lost 4 bases and J lost 2 bases. CDR3 loop: CASSSAGGGNQPQHF. Written as DNA, the CDR3 is TGTGCCAGCAGTTCCGCAGGGGGGGGCAATCAGCCCCAGCATTTT.

The count of this clone is one. The chain recombines TRBV3-1 (or the pseudogene TRBV3-2) with TRBJ2-3; D is uncertain. CDR1 is LGHDT, CDR2 YNNKEL, per germline (reference sequence). With 0 bases removed from V and 7 bases from J, the gap between germline ends came to 5 bases. The CDR3 spans 12 residues. The CDR3 DNA reads TGTGCCAGCAGCCAAGATAGGTATACGCAGTATTTT. Protein sequence: CASSQDRYTQYF.

The chain is built from TRBV6-4 and TRBJ2-1; D may be TRBD2 (5 bases). V shed 4 bases and J shed 0 bases, with 13 bases lying between them. Germline loops: CDR1 MRHNA, CDR2 SNTAGT. The CDR3 runs 16 residues. CDR3 region: CASSALPGSSYNEQFF. As DNA, the CDR3 is TGTGCCAGCAGTGCCCTGCCGGGGAGCTCCTACAATGAGCAGTTCTTC.

The CDR3 spells CASRVNAIGNTIYF. The CDR3 nucleotides read TGTGCCAGCAGGGTCAACGCGATCGGAAACACCATATATTTT. The chain links TRBV2 to TRBJ1-3; D is uncertain. V dropped 6 bases and J dropped 4 bases, with 13 bases sitting between them. The CDR3 totals 14 residues. Germline V gene lookup returns CDR1 SNHLY and CDR2 FYNNEI.

The chain's CDR3 is CASSFDGNQPQHF. The CDR3 DNA sequence: TGTGCCAGCAGTTTCGACGGCAATCAGCCCCAGCATTTT. The chain employs TRBV28 and TRBJ1-5; no definite D call. V was cut by 3 bases and J by 2 bases, with 5 bases left in between. CDR3 length: 13 residues. The V gene's germline CDR1 is MDHEN and CDR2 SYDVKM.

The chain links TRBV10-2 to TRBJ1-5, with 7 nucleotides matching TRBD1. The germline V gene has CDR1 WSHSY and CDR2 SAAADI. The CDR3 is made up of 14 amino acids. With V trimmed by 6 bases and J by 3 bases, 5 bases remained unmatched. CDR3 residues: CASRADRVNQPQHF. As DNA, the CDR3 is TGCGCCAGCAGGGCTGACAGGGTCAATCAGCCCCAGCATTTT.

Points on this clone: The sample carries other DNA sequences with the same CDR3. V and J are TRBV6-4 and TRBJ2-1; D perhaps matches TRBD2 (6 bases). Trimming removed 0 bases from V and 0 bases from J, with 6 bases in between. In germline, CDR1 is MRHNA, CDR2 SNTAGT. The CDR3 spans 15 residues. The CDR3 DNA is TGTGCCAGCAGTGACTCTAGCGGCTCCTACAATGAGCAGTTCTTC. Translating it yields CASSDSSGSYNEQFF.

CDR3 sequence reads: CASSQGEANEQFF. Written as DNA, the CDR3 is TGTGCCAGCAGTCAGGGGGAGGCCAATGAGCAGTTCTTC. This chain links TRBV7-9 with TRBJ2-1; D possibly corresponds to TRBD1 (7 bases). V gave up 6 bases and J gave up 6 bases, with 12 bases separating them. This CDR3 comprises 13 residues. Germline CDR1 and CDR2: SEHNR and FQNEAQ (reference sequence).

This clone has a handful of counts. The chain employs TRBV5-8 and TRBJ2-7; the D call may be TRBD1 or TRBD2 (6 bases each). The CDR3 runs 14 residues. Trimming pared 2 bases from V and 4 bases from J, leaving 13 bases between. From germline, CDR1 is SGHTS and CDR2 YDEGEE. The CDR3 DNA reads TGTGCCAGCAGCTTCCCTCCGGGGGCATACGAGCAGTACTTC. As protein: CASSFPPGAYEQYF.

The J gene is TRBJ2-6, the V gene TRBV19; D not resolved. The length of the CDR3 is 15 residues. V was trimmed by 2 bases and J by 2 bases, leaving 7 bases between them. Germline CDR1 and CDR2: LNHDA and SQIVND (reference sequence). Here the CDR3 DNA reads TGTGCCAGTAGTATACGGAGAGCTGGGGCCAACGTCCTGACTTTC. Its translation is CASSIRRAGANVLTF. The variable domain in full, with the rest retrieved from reference TRBV19 and TRBJ2-6, is DGGITQSPKYLFRKEGQNVTLSCEQNLNHDAMYWYRQDPGQGLRLIYYSQIVNDFQKGDIAEGYSVSREKKESFPLTVTSAQKNPTAFYLCASSIRRAGANVLTFGAGSRLTVL.

This chain connects TRBV9 to TRBJ2-3; 12 nucleotides line up with TRBD2. V dropped 2 bases and J dropped 3; count of bases not matched to a gene: 1. The CDR3 is made up of 15 amino acids. Looked up from germline, CDR1 is SGDLS and CDR2 is YYNGEE. DNA of the CDR3: TGTGCCAGCAGCGTCACTAGCGGGAGGACAGATACGCAGTATTTT. Translated: CASSVTSGRTDTQYF.

The rearrangement uses TRBV5-1 and TRBJ2-2; no clear D gene. Trimming pared 3 bases from V and 2 bases from J, leaving 5 bases between. The CDR3 consists of 13 residues. Germline V gene sequence: CDR1 SGHRS, CDR2 YFSETQ. CDR3 residues: CASSSTNTGELFF. CDR3 DNA sequence: TGCGCCAGCAGCTCTACCAACACCGGGGAGCTGTTTTTT.

This chain links TRBV19 with TRBJ2-2; D possibly corresponds to TRBD2 (6 bases). V was trimmed by 3 bases and J by 0 bases, leaving 11 bases between them. The CDR3 consists of 16 residues. CDR1 LNHDA and CDR2 SQIVND come from the germline V gene (reference sequence). CDR3 in amino acids: CASSIIRGTNTGELFF. The CDR3, as DNA: TGTGCCAGTAGTATTATTCGGGGGACGAACACCGGGGAGCTGTTTTTT.

This clone has a handful of counts. The CDR3 protein is CSVSGRTGRTEAFF. The CDR3 coding sequence is TGCAGCGTCAGTGGTAGGACAGGGCGCACTGAAGCTTTCTTT. V usage is TRBV29-1 and J usage is TRBJ1-1; 8 positions agree with TRBD1. Per the germline V gene, CDR1 is SQVTM and CDR2 is ANQGSEA. The CDR3 consists of 14 residues. With V trimmed by 6 bases and J by 4 bases, 10 bases remained unmatched.

This CDR3 reads CASRAQERPVAFF. CDR3 DNA: TGTGCCAGCAGAGCACAGGAGCGCCCGGTGGCTTTCTTT. The chain links TRBV6-5 to TRBJ1-1, with D perhaps matching TRBD1 (5 bases). The CDR3 covers 13 residues. Trimming left V 6 bases short and J 11 bases short, with 19 bases between. Looked up from germline, CDR1 is MNHEY and CDR2 is SVGAGI.

The V gene is TRBV19, the J gene TRBJ2-7; D is perhaps TRBD1 (6 bases). The CDR3 is made up of 14 amino acids. V was pared by 6 bases and J by 0 bases, with 12 bases between. The germline CDR1 and CDR2 sequences are LNHDA and SQIVND (reference sequence). The CDR3 spells CASRMTGSSYEQYF. The CDR3 coding sequence is TGTGCCAGTAGGATGACAGGAAGCTCCTACGAGCAGTACTTC.